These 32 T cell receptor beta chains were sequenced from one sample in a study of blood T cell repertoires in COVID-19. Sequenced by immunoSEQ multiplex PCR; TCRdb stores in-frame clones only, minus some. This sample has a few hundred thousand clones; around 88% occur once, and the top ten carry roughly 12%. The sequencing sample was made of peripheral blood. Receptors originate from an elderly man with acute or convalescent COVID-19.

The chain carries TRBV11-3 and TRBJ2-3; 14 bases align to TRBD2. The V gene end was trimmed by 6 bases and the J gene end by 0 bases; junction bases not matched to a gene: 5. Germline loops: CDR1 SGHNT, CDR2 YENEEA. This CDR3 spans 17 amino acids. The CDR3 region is CASSRLAGGPSTDTQYF. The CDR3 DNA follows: TGTGCCAGCAGTCGACTAGCGGGGGGGCCGAGCACAGATACGCAGTATTTT.

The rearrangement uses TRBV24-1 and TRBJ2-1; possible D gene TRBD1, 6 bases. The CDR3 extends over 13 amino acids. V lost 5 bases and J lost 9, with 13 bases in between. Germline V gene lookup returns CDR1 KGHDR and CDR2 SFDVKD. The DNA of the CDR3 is TGTGCCACCAGTGGGGCCGGACAGCTTGAGCAGTTCTTC. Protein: CATSGAGQLEQFF.

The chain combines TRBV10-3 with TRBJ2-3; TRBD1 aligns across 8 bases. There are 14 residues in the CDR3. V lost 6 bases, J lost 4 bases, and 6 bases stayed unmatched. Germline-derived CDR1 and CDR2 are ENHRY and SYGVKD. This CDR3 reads CAISLDRESDTQYF. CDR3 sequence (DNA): TGTGCCATCAGCCTGGACAGGGAGTCAGATACGCAGTATTTT.

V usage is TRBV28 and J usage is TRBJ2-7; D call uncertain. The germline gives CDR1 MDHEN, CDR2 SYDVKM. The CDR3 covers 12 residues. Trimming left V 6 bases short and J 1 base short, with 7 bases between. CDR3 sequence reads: CASRRESYEQYF. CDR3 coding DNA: TGTGCCAGCAGGAGAGAGTCCTACGAGCAGTACTTC.

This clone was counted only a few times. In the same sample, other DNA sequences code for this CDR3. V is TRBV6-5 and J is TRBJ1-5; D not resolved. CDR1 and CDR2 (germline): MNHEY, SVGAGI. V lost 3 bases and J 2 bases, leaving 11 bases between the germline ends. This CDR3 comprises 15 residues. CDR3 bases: TGTGCCAGCAGTTATTCACCCACAGGCAATCAGCCCCAGCATTTT. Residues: CASSYSPTGNQPQHF.

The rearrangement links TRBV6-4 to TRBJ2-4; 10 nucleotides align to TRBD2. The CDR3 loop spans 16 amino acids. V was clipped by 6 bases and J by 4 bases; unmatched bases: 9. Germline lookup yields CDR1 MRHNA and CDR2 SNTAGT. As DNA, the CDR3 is TGTGCCAGCAGCGTAGAGCGGGAGGGCCCTAAAAACATTCAGTACTTC. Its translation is CASSVEREGPKNIQYF.

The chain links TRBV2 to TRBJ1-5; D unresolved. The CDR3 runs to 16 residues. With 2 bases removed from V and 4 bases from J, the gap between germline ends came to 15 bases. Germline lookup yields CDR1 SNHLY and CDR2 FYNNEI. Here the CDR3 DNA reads TGTGCCAGCAGTGAATTCGGGTGGAACCGGAATCAGCCCCAGCATTTT. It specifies CASSEFGWNRNQPQHF.

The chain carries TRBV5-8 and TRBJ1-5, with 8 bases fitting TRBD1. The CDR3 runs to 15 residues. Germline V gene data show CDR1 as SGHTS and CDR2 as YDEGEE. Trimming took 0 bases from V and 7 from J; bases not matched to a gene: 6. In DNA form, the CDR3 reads TGTGCCAGCAGCTTGGGAGGGACAGGCGGCCAGCCCCAGCATTTT. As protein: CASSLGGTGGQPQHF. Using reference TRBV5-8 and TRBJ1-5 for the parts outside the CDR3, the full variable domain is EAGVTQSPTHLIKTRGQQATLRCSPISGHTSVYWYQQALGLGLQFLLWYDEGEERNRGNFPPRFSGRQFPNYSSELNVNALELEDSALYLCASSLGGTGGQPQHFGDGTRLSIL.

CDR3 bases: TGTGCCAGCAGCGTAGCGGGAAATCAGCCCCAGCATTTT. It codes for CASSVAGNQPQHF. The J gene is TRBJ1-5, the V gene TRBV9; D ambiguous. Germline CDR1 and CDR2: SGDLS and YYNGEE. Trimming pared 0 bases from V and 4 bases from J, leaving 5 bases between. This CDR3 region has 13 residues.

Written as DNA, the CDR3 is TGTGCCAGCAGTGAAGTCAGGCAAACACCCCTCCACTTT. Translating gives CASSEVRQTPLHF. The chain recombines TRBV6-1 with TRBJ1-6; D is uncertain. This CDR3 contains 13 residues. Germline V gene data show CDR1 as MNHNS and CDR2 as SASEGT. Deletions cut 1 base from V and 11 bases from J, with 9 bases between.

CDR3 coding DNA: TGTGCCAGCAGTCCAGGAGGGCAGGGCTACACTGAAGCTTTCTTT. Amino acids: CASSPGGQGYTEAFF. The chain has TRBV28 and TRBJ1-1; tentative D call: TRBD1 (5 bases). V was pared by 5 bases and J by 3 bases, with 16 bases between. Per the germline V gene, CDR1 is MDHEN and CDR2 is SYDVKM. CDR3 length equals 15 residues.

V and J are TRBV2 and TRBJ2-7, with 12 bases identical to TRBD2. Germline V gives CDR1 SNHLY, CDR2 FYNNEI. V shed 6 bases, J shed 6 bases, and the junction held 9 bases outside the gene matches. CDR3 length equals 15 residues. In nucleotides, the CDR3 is TGTGCCAGCAGGAGACTAGCGGGAGCCCCCGGCGAGCAGTACTTC. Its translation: CASRRLAGAPGEQYF.

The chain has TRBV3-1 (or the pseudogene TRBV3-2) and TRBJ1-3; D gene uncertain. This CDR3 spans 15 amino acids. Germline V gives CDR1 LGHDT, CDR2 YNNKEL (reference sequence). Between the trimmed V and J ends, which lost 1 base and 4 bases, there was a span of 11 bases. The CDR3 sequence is CASSQVARLGNTIYF. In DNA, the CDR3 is TGTGCCAGCAGCCAAGTTGCCAGACTAGGAAACACCATATATTTT.

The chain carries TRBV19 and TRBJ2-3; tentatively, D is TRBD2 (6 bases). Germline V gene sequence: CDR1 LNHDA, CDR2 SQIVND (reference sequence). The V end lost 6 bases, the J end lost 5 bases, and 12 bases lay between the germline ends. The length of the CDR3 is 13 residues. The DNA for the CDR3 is TGTGCCAGTAGCGCTCCGGGGGTAGATACGCAGTATTTT. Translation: CASSAPGVDTQYF.

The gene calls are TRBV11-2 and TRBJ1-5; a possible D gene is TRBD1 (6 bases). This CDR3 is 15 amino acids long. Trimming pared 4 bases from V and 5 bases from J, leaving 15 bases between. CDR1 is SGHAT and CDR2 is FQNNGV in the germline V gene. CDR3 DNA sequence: TGTGCCAGCAGCTCCGGACAGATTCCTGATCAGCCCCAGCATTTT. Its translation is CASSSGQIPDQPQHF.

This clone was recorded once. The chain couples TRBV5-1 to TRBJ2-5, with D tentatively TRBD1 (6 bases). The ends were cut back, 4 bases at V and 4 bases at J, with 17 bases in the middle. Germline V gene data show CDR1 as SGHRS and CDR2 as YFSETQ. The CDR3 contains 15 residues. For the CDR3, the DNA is TGCGCCAGCAGCGCCACTACAGGGCTCGGAGAGACCCAGTACTTC. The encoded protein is CASSATTGLGETQYF.

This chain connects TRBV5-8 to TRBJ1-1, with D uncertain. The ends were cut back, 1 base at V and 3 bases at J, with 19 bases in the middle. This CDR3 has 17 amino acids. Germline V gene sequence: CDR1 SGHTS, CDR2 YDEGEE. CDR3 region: CASSLMGRTRRDTEAFF. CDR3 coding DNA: TGTGCCAGCAGCTTGATGGGAAGAACGAGGCGGGACACTGAAGCTTTCTTT.

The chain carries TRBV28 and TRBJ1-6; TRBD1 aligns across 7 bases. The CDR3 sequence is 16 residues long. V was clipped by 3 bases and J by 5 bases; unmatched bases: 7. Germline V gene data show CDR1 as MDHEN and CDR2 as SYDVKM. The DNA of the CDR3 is TGTGCCAGCAGTTTTGGAGGGGGCGCGGATAATTCACCCCTCCACTTT. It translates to CASSFGGGADNSPLHF.

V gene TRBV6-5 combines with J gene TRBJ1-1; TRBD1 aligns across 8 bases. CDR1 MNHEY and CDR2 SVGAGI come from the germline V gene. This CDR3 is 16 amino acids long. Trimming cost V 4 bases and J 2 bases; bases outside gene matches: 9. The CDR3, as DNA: TGTGCCAGCAGTTCCCGACGGGGGACAGGTAACACTGAAGCTTTCTTT. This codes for CASSSRRGTGNTEAFF.

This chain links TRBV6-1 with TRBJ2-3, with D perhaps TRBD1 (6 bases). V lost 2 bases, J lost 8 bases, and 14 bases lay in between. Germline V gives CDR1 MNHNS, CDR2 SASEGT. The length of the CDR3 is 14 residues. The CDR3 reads CASSEQGQGTTQYF. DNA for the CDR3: TGTGCCAGCAGTGAACAGGGGCAGGGGACTACGCAGTATTTT.

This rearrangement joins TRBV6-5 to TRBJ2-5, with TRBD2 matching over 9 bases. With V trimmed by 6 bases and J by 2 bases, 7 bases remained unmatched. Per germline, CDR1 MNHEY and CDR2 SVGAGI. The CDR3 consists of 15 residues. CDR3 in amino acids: CASRTQAGGQETQYF. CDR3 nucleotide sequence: TGTGCCAGCAGAACCCAAGCGGGGGGACAAGAGACCCAGTACTTC.

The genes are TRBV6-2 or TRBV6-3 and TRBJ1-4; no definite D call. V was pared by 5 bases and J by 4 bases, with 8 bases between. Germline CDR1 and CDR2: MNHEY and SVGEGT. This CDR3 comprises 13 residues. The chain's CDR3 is CASSRTYNEKLFF. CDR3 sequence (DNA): TGTGCCAGCAGTCGGACTTATAATGAAAAACTGTTTTTT.

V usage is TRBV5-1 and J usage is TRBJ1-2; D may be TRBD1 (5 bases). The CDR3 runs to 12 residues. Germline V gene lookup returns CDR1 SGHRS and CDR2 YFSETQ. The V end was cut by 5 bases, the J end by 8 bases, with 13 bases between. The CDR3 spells CASSRQGGGYTF. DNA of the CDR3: TGCGCCAGCAGTCGTCAGGGAGGCGGCTACACCTTC.

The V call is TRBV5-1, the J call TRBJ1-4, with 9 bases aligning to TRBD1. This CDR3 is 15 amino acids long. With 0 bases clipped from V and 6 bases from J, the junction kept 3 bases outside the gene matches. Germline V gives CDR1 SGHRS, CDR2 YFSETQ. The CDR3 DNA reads TGCGCCAGCAGCTTGGCCGGGACAGGGTATGAAAAACTGTTTTTT. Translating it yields CASSLAGTGYEKLFF.

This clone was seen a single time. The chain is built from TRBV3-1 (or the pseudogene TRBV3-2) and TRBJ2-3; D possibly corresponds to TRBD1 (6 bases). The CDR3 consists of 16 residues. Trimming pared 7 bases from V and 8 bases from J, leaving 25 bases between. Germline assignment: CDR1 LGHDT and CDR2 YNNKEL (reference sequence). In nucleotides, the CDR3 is TGTGCCAGCACCGGGACACCGGGACCCAGGAAGCCTACGCAGTATTTT. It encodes CASTGTPGPRKPTQYF.

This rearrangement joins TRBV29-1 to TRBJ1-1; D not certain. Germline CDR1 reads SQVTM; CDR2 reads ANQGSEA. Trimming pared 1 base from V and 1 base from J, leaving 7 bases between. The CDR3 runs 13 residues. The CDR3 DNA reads TGCAGCGTTGAAGTAGTTACGAACACTGAAGCTTTCTTT. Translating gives CSVEVVTNTEAFF.

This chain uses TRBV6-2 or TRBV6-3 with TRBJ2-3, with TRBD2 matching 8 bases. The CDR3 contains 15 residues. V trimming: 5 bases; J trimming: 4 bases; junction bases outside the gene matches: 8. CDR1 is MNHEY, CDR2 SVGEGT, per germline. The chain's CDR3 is CASSPGLGGPDTQYF. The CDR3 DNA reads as TGTGCCAGCAGTCCGGGACTAGGGGGGCCAGATACGCAGTATTTT.

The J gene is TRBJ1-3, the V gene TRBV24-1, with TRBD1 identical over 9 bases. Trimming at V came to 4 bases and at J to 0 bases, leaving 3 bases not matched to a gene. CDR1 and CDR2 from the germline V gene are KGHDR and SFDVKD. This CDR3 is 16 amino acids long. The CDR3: CATSDSTGGSGNTIYF. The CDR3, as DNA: TGTGCCACCAGTGACTCGACAGGGGGCTCTGGAAACACCATATATTTT.

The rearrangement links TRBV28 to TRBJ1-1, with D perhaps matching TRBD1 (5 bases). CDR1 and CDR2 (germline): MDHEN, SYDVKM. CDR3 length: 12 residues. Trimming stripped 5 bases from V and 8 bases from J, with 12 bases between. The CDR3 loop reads CASSKPQGEAFF. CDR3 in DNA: TGTGCCAGCAGTAAACCGCAGGGAGAAGCTTTCTTT. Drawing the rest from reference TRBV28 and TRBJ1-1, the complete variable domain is DVKVTQSSRYLVKRTGEKVFLECVQDMDHENMFWYRQDPGLGLRLIYFSYDVKMKEKGDIPEGYSVSREKKERFSLILESASTNQTSMYLCASSKPQGEAFFGQGTRLTVV.

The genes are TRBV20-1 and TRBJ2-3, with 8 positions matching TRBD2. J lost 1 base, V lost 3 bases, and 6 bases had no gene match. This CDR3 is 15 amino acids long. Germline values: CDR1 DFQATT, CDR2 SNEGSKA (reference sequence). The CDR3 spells CSASPQRGRTDTQYF. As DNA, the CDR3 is TGCAGTGCTAGTCCACAGCGGGGGCGCACAGATACGCAGTATTTT.

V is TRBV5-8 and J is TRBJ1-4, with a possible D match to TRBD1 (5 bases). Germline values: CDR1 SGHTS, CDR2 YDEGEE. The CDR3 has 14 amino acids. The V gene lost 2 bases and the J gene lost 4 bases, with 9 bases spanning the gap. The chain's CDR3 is CASSFRQINEKLFF. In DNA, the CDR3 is TGTGCCAGCAGCTTTAGACAGATTAATGAAAAACTGTTTTTT.

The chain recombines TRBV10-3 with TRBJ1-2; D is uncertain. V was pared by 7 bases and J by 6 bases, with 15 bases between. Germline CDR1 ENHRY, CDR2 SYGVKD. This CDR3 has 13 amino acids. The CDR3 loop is CAITVTVRDGYTF. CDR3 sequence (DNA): TGTGCCATCACCGTTACAGTTCGAGATGGCTACACCTTC.